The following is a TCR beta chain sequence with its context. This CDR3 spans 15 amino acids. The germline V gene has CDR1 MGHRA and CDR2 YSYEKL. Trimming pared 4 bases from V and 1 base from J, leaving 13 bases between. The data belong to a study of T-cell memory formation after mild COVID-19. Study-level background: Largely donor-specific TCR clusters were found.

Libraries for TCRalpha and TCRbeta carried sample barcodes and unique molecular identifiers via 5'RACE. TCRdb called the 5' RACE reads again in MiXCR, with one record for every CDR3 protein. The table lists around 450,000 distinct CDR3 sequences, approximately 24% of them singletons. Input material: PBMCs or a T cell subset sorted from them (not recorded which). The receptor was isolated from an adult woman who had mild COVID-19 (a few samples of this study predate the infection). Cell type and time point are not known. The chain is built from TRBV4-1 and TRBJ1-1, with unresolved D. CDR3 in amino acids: CASSRPPNQNTEAFF. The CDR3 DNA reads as TGCGCCAGCAGCCGACCACCCAACCAGAACACTGAAGCTTTCTTT.